This is a list of T cell receptor beta chains from one sample in a study of radiotherapy plus CTLA-4 blockade in lung cancer. The method was immunoSEQ multiplex PCR; TCRdb's version includes in-frame clones alone and lacks a portion of them. The repertoire holds tens of thousands of clones, over 65% seen once, with less than 4% in the top ten. This sample comprised peripheral blood, obtained from a patient treated with radiotherapy plus ipilimumab. The receptor set was obtained from a human donor with non-small cell lung cancer who had a partial response to radiotherapy plus ipilimumab. Each CDR3 is given with its conserved first and last residue. A D gene is named only where the DNA matches it firmly. Not every row has a clone size; where given, it reads once, few, many or a size class.

.,.,TRBV7-2,TRBJ1-6,CASSLVLGGTASPLHF,TGTGCCAGCAGCCTAGTTTTGGGGGGTACAGCCTCACCCCTCCACTTT
once,.,TRBV2,TRBJ2-4,CASSEYEAKNIQYF,TGTGCCAGCAGTGAATATGAGGCCAAAAACATTCAGTACTTC
.,TRBD2,TRBV7-6,TRBJ2-5,CASSLGLAGAIQETQYF,TGTGCCAGCAGCTTAGGACTAGCGGGGGCAATCCAAGAGACCCAGTACTTC
few,.,TRBV6-1,TRBJ2-7,CASRVKDTLDEQYF,TGTGCCAGCAGGGTCAAGGACACTCTGGACGAGCAGTACTTC
once,TRBD2,TRBV11-1,TRBJ2-7,CASSLGSGTSGYEQYF,TGTGCCAGCAGCTTAGGGTCCGGGACTAGCGGTTACGAGCAGTACTTC
few,.,TRBV11-2,TRBJ2-7,CASSLGPLAYEQYF,TGTGCCAGCAGCTTAGGTCCCTTAGCCTACGAGCAGTACTTC
.,TRBD2,TRBV5-6,TRBJ2-1,CASSLGLAGGAWDEQFF,TGTGCCAGCAGTTTGGGACTAGCGGGGGGGGCTTGGGATGAGCAGTTCTTC
.,.,TRBV5-6,TRBJ1-1,CASTRRSTEAFF,TGTGCCAGCACAAGGCGGAGCACTGAAGCTTTCTTT
.,.,TRBV5-4,TRBJ2-1,CASSLIGGTYNEQFF,TGTGCCAGCAGCTTGATAGGGGGTACCTACAATGAGCAGTTCTTC
.,TRBD1,TRBV5-5,TRBJ1-2,CASSRDRGHYGYTF,TGTGCCAGCAGCCGTGACAGGGGGCACTATGGCTACACCTTC
.,.,TRBV28,TRBJ2-3,CASSSLLIRDTISTDTQYF,TGTGCCAGCAGTTCCCTCCTAATCCGGGACACCATAAGCACAGATACGCAGTATTTT
.,.,TRBV28,TRBJ1-6,CASSFRNSPLHF,TGTGCCAGCAGTTTCAGAAATTCACCCCTCCACTTT
.,TRBD1,TRBV19,TRBJ1-4,CASRNRGRAPNEKLFF,TGTGCCAGTAGAAACAGGGGGAGGGCGCCTAATGAAAAACTGTTTTTT
.,.,TRBV2,TRBJ1-2,CASSETGIRGYGYTF,TGTGCCAGCAGTGAAACGGGAATAAGAGGCTATGGCTACACCTTC
.,TRBD1,TRBV11-2,TRBJ2-7,CASSLGTGEYEQYF,TGTGCCAGCAGCTTAGGGACAGGCGAGTACGAGCAGTACTTC
.,TRBD1,TRBV19,TRBJ1-1,CASHDRGAMNTEAFF,TGTGCCAGCCACGACAGGGGAGCCATGAACACTGAAGCTTTCTTT
.,.,TRBV27,TRBJ1-6,CASSSSSYNSPLHF,TGTGCCAGCAGCTCCAGCTCCTATAATTCACCCCTCCACTTT
few,.,TRBV28,TRBJ1-2,CASSLNVGRGGYTF,TGTGCCAGCAGTTTAAATGTGGGGAGGGGTGGCTACACCTTC
.,.,TRBV15,TRBJ2-2,CATSRRDSDTGELFF,TGTGCCACCAGCAGGCGGGACTCAGACACCGGGGAGCTGTTTTTT
.,.,TRBV4-2,TRBJ1-1,CASSPGGAWDTEAFF,TGTGCCAGCAGCCCAGGTGGGGCTTGGGACACTGAAGCTTTCTTT
.,TRBD2,TRBV6-5,TRBJ2-1,CASSYSGTRYNEQFF,TGTGCCAGCAGTTACTCAGGGACTAGGTACAATGAGCAGTTCTTC
.,.,TRBV14,TRBJ2-3,CASSQFPGVTDTQYF,TGTGCCAGCAGCCAATTCCCGGGGGTGACAGATACGCAGTATTTT
.,.,TRBV19,TRBJ2-6,CASNSGANVLTF,TGTGCCTCCAACTCTGGGGCCAACGTCCTGACTTTC
.,TRBD1,TRBV6-5,TRBJ1-1,CASVDRGMNTEAFF,TGTGCCAGTGTGGACAGGGGCATGAACACTGAAGCTTTCTTT
few,TRBD1,TRBV5-3,TRBJ1-2,CARSLRETDRGGHGYTF,TGTGCCAGAAGCTTGAGGGAAACGGACAGGGGCGGCCATGGCTACACCTTC
.,.,TRBV15,TRBJ2-7,CATSRENRYEQYF,TGTGCCACCAGCAGGGAGAACAGGTACGAGCAGTACTTC
few,.,TRBV7-9,TRBJ1-3,CASSPKLRVGNTIYF,TGTGCCAGCAGCCCCAAGCTGAGGGTTGGAAACACCATATATTTT
.,.,TRBV2,TRBJ2-3,CASSEGWGRGTDTQYF,TGTGCCAGCAGTGAAGGTTGGGGGCGGGGCACAGATACGCAGTATTTT
few,TRBD2,TRBV7-2,TRBJ2-7,CASLLAGAGEQYF,TGTGCTTCTTTACTAGCGGGGGCGGGGGAGCAGTACTTC
few,TRBD2,TRBV4-3,TRBJ2-1,CASGGGSGTSHNEQFF,TGCGCCAGCGGGGGGGGATCGGGGACTAGCCACAATGAGCAGTTCTTC
.,.,TRBV19,TRBJ2-1,CASSIRGGDDEEQFF,TGTGCCAGTAGTATAAGGGGGGGCGATGATGAGGAGCAGTTCTTC
.,TRBD1,TRBV2,TRBJ1-1,CASINPGTVNTEAFF,TGTGCCAGCATTAATCCTGGGACAGTTAACACTGAAGCTTTCTTT
.,.,TRBV30,TRBJ1-4,CAWDLSGKLFF,TGTGCCTGGGACTTAAGCGGAAAACTGTTTTTT
once,.,TRBV5-5,TRBJ1-3,CASSLSPGSGNTIYF,TGTGCCAGCAGCTTGAGCCCAGGCTCTGGAAACACCATATATTTT
once,TRBD1,TRBV7-9,TRBJ2-1,CASSFGQGSGNEQFF,TGTGCCAGCAGCTTCGGACAGGGGTCTGGCAATGAGCAGTTCTTC
.,.,TRBV6-1,TRBJ2-7,CASLALSTYEQYF,TGTGCCAGCTTAGCCCTATCCACCTACGAGCAGTACTTC
.,.,TRBV4-2,TRBJ1-3,CASSHLPGLRNTIYF,TGTGCCAGCAGCCACCTTCCGGGACTCCGAAACACCATATATTTT
.,TRBD1,TRBV4-1,TRBJ1-6,CASSQVGQSSYNSPLHF,TGCGCCAGCAGCCAAGTGGGACAGAGCTCCTATAATTCACCCCTCCACTTT
.,.,TRBV23-1,TRBJ2-7,CASSQSRSSYEQYF,TGCGCCAGCAGTCAATCCCGTAGCTCCTACGAGCAGTACTTC
.,TRBD1,TRBV5-1,TRBJ2-5,CASSERPQGAEETQYF,TGCGCCAGCAGCGAACGGCCCCAGGGGGCGGAGGAGACCCAGTACTTC
.,.,TRBV29-1,TRBJ2-4,CSVTGGVAKNIQYF,TGCAGCGTTACAGGGGGGGTAGCCAAAAACATTCAGTACTTC
.,TRBD2,TRBV7-2,TRBJ2-5,CASSQSPGGAEETQYF,TGTGCCAGCAGCCAGTCCCCCGGGGGGGCCGAAGAGACCCAGTACTTC
few,TRBD1,TRBV2,TRBJ1-5,CASSRDRVGNQPQHF,TGTGCCAGCAGTCGGGACAGGGTTGGCAATCAGCCCCAGCATTTT